The 29 T cell receptor beta chains given below trace back to one sample, sequenced in a study of T cells and Merkel cell carcinoma outcomes. Libraries were prepared by immunoSEQ multiplex PCR; TCRdb keeps only in-frame clonotypes and omits some of them. The sample contains about 15,000 clones, roughly 76% of which appear only once. Source material: tumor tissue from Merkel cell carcinoma. These receptors were taken from a human donor with Merkel cell carcinoma.

The chain has TRBV5-1 and TRBJ2-1, with 7 bases lining up with TRBD2. Germline V gene lookup returns CDR1 SGHRS and CDR2 YFSETQ. The CDR3 has 16 amino acids. The trim removed 0 bases at V and 4 bases at J, leaving 7 bases unmatched. CDR3 bases: TGCGCCAGCAGCTTGGAGACGCGGGGGTATTACAATGAGCAGTTCTTC. Protein product: CASSLETRGYYNEQFF.

The chain recombines TRBV2 with TRBJ1-2, with D unresolved. The CDR3 totals 13 residues. Germline V gene data show CDR1 as SNHLY and CDR2 as FYNNEI. V shed 6 bases and J shed 8 bases, with 16 bases lying between them. The CDR3 loop is CASRRTYLGGYTF. CDR3 DNA sequence: TGTGCCAGCAGGAGGACTTACCTGGGGGGCTACACCTTC.

The chain uses TRBV19 and TRBJ1-5, with 7 bases that match TRBD1. The CDR3 covers 15 residues. The V gene end was trimmed by 3 bases and the J gene end by 6 bases; junction bases not matched to a gene: 8. Germline V CDR1 and CDR2: LNHDA, SQIVND (reference sequence). CDR3 amino acids: CASSIEGGFSQPQHF. The CDR3 coding sequence is TGTGCCAGTAGTATCGAAGGGGGCTTTTCTCAGCCCCAGCATTTT.

The chain is built from TRBV15 and TRBJ2-3; unclear D gene. The germline CDR1 and CDR2 sequences are LNHNV and YYDKDF (reference sequence). The CDR3 is 14 residues long. Trimming removed 3 bases from V and 3 bases from J, with 10 bases in between. In DNA form, the CDR3 reads TGTGCCACCAGCAGGTGGTTAACTACAGATACGCAGTATTTT. Protein sequence: CATSRWLTTDTQYF.

This chain connects TRBV5-5 to TRBJ2-7, with D tentatively TRBD1 (5 bases). This CDR3 spans 13 amino acids. CDR1 is SGHKS and CDR2 is YYEKEE in the germline V gene (reference sequence). Trimming took off 4 bases at V and 6 bases at J, with 14 bases between the two ends. This CDR3 is CASSPRVQGEQYF. As DNA, the CDR3 is TGTGCCAGCAGCCCCAGGGTTCAGGGCGAGCAGTACTTC.

V is TRBV6-5 and J is TRBJ1-5; D is unclear. This CDR3 spans 12 amino acids. V lost 8 bases and J 11 bases, leaving 16 bases between the germline ends. Per germline, CDR1 MNHEY and CDR2 SVGAGI. The CDR3 reads CASSGPGLSQHF. CDR3 bases: TGTGCCAGCTCTGGTCCGGGGTTGTCCCAGCATTTT.

In its sample, this clone was seen a few times. The chain has TRBV5-4 and TRBJ2-7; 7 nucleotides align to TRBD2. Germline trimming cut 4 bases from V and 4 bases from J; bases unmatched to any gene: 5. Per the germline V gene, CDR1 is SGHNT and CDR2 is YYREEE (reference sequence). The length of the CDR3 is 13 residues. In nucleotides, the CDR3 is TGTGCCAGCAGCCCAGCGGGGCGGTACGAGCAGTACTTC. This codes for CASSPAGRYEQYF.

This clone showed up just a few times. The J gene is TRBJ2-7, the V gene TRBV27; 7 positions match TRBD1. Trimming cost V 4 bases and J 3 bases; bases outside gene matches: 3. Germline CDR1 is MNHEY and CDR2 is SMNVEV (reference sequence). There are 13 residues in the CDR3. The CDR3 loop reads CASSSGQVYEQYF. In nucleotides, the CDR3 is TGTGCCAGCAGTTCCGGACAGGTCTACGAGCAGTACTTC.

The V call is TRBV28, the J call TRBJ1-6; 8 bases fit TRBD1. The germline CDR1 and CDR2 sequences are MDHEN and SYDVKM. CDR3 length equals 16 residues. J lost 6 bases, V lost 2 bases, and 6 bases had no gene match. The CDR3 sequence: CASSLARGQVNSPLHF. The CDR3 coding sequence is TGTGCCAGCAGTTTAGCCAGGGGGCAGGTTAATTCACCCCTCCACTTT.

The CDR3: CASSTNEAGRPYGYTF. DNA of the CDR3: TGTGCCAGTAGTACTAATGAAGCGGGACGACCCTATGGCTACACCTTC. The chain joins TRBV19 to TRBJ1-2; D is possibly TRBD1 (5 bases). V was pared by 4 bases and J by 4 bases, with 19 bases between. The CDR3 is 16 amino acids. Germline-derived CDR1 and CDR2 are LNHDA and SQIVND (reference sequence). The entire variable domain, with the rest obtained from reference TRBV19 and TRBJ1-2, is as follows: DGGITQSPKYLFRKEGQNVTLSCEQNLNHDAMYWYRQDPGQGLRLIYYSQIVNDFQKGDIAEGYSVSREKKESFPLTVTSAQKNPTAFYLCASSTNEAGRPYGYTFGSGTRLTVV.

J is TRBJ2-6 and V is TRBV5-1, with TRBD2 matching 7 bases. The CDR3 is 16 amino acids. The junction had 3 bases not matched to a gene; V was cut back by 3 bases and J by 0 bases. Germline lookup yields CDR1 SGHRS and CDR2 YFSETQ. Written as DNA, the CDR3 is TGCGCCAGCAGCTCTAGCGGTCGCTCTGGGGCCAACGTCCTGACTTTC. It specifies CASSSSGRSGANVLTF.

V gene TRBV29-1 combines with J gene TRBJ1-3; no clear D. The germline CDR1 and CDR2 sequences are SQVTM and ANQGSEA. Deletions cut 6 bases from V and 0 bases from J, with 9 bases between. This CDR3 has 13 amino acids. Written as DNA, the CDR3 is TGCAGCGTCCAAACTAGCTCTGGAAACACCATATATTTT. Translation gives CSVQTSSGNTIYF.

The chain is built from TRBV28 and TRBJ1-2, with 10 bases fitting TRBD1. Germline CDR1 and CDR2: MDHEN and SYDVKM. There are 17 residues in the CDR3. Germline trimming cut 3 bases from V and 0 bases from J; bases unmatched to any gene: 7. The CDR3 nucleotides read TGTGCCAGCAGTTTTATTGGGACAGGGGCCCCTAACTATGGCTACACCTTC. This gives the protein CASSFIGTGAPNYGYTF.

This clone turned up a few times. The V call is TRBV11-2, the J call TRBJ1-2; D gene uncertain. The CDR3 length is 15 residues. V lost 0 bases and J 2 bases, leaving 10 bases between the germline ends. The germline CDR1 and CDR2 sequences are SGHAT and FQNNGV. The CDR3 here is CASSLDWQSNYGYTF. In nucleotides, the CDR3 is TGTGCCAGCAGCTTAGATTGGCAGTCCAACTATGGCTACACCTTC.

This chain links TRBV2 with TRBJ1-2; unclear D gene. CDR3 length equals 12 residues. Per germline, CDR1 SNHLY and CDR2 FYNNEI. V lost 5 bases and J 4 bases, leaving 8 bases between the germline ends. Written as DNA, the CDR3 is TGTGCCAGCAGTATCAGGCTCTATGGCTACACCTTC. As protein: CASSIRLYGYTF.

This clone was detected once. J is TRBJ1-5 and V is TRBV28; no reliable D call. Trimming removed 7 bases from V and 0 bases from J, with 10 bases in between. Germline V gives CDR1 MDHEN, CDR2 SYDVKM. CDR3 length: 14 amino acids. The chain's CDR3 is CASTGVISNQPQHF. In DNA form, the CDR3 reads TGTGCCAGCACCGGGGTGATTAGCAATCAGCCCCAGCATTTT.

The chain links TRBV5-1 to TRBJ2-1, with unresolved D. Trimming pared 6 bases from V and 8 bases from J, leaving 21 bases between. The CDR3 extends over 15 amino acids. Germline CDR1 is SGHRS and CDR2 is YFSETQ. CDR3 in DNA: TGCGCCAGCACCCAGACGACGGGCCCTCGGGATGAGCAGTTCTTC. This codes for CASTQTTGPRDEQFF.

This sequence joins TRBV6-5 and TRBJ2-3; D gene uncertain. CDR1 and CDR2 from the germline V gene are MNHEY and SVGAGI. The CDR3 totals 15 residues. V lost 0 bases, J lost 2 bases, and 9 bases lay in between. For the CDR3, the DNA is TGTGCCAGCAGTTACTCGTGGCGGCACACAGATACGCAGTATTTT. Residues: CASSYSWRHTDTQYF.

The J gene is TRBJ1-1, the V gene TRBV5-1; the match to TRBD1 covers 7 bases. CDR3 length: 14 residues. Germline V gene lookup returns CDR1 SGHRS and CDR2 YFSETQ. With 7 bases clipped from V and 3 bases from J, the junction kept 9 bases outside the gene matches. The CDR3: CASAIGGAYTEAFF. The CDR3 nucleotides read TGCGCCAGCGCCATAGGGGGCGCGTACACTGAAGCTTTCTTT.

The genes are TRBV19 and TRBJ2-7; perhaps TRBD2 as D (5 bases). This CDR3 spans 15 amino acids. The germline V gene has CDR1 LNHDA and CDR2 SQIVND (reference sequence). V was shortened by 5 bases and J by 2 bases, with 16 bases between the two germline ends. The CDR3: CASSARENRAYEQYF. CDR3 nucleotides: TGTGCCAGTAGTGCACGGGAAAACCGGGCCTACGAGCAGTACTTC.

The genes are TRBV4-1 and TRBJ1-4; D unresolved. CDR3 size: 15 residues. In germline, CDR1 is MGHRA, CDR2 YSYEKL. Trimming cost V 3 bases and J 4 bases, with 12 bases left between them. The CDR3 loop reads CASSHMKGNNEKLFF. The CDR3 nucleotides are TGCGCCAGCAGCCATATGAAAGGGAATAATGAAAAACTGTTTTTT.

This chain links TRBV10-3 with TRBJ2-2; 8 nucleotides agree with TRBD2. The CDR3 runs 15 residues. Germline V lookup: CDR1 ENHRY, CDR2 SYGVKD. After removal of 3 bases from V and 7 bases from J, the junction contained 7 bases not matched to a gene. CDR3 in amino acids: CAISDPTGGNGELFF. The CDR3 DNA is TGTGCCATCAGTGATCCAACGGGGGGGAACGGGGAGCTGTTTTTT.

The genes are TRBV7-8 and TRBJ2-2; D perhaps matches TRBD2 (5 bases). Germline V gives CDR1 SGHVS, CDR2 FQNEAQ. Trimming took 4 bases from V and 6 from J, leaving 12 bases between them. This CDR3 contains 14 residues. The CDR3 nucleotides read TGTGCCAGCAGCTCGCCGGGGATGGCCGGGGAGCTGTTTTTT. Its protein product is CASSSPGMAGELFF.

Sample share makes this clone large (0.1 to 1%). The chain has TRBV19 and TRBJ2-7; TRBD1 matches at 9 bases. Germline V gives CDR1 LNHDA, CDR2 SQIVND (reference sequence). CDR3 length: 15 residues. The ends lost 5 bases at V and 0 bases at J; junction bases unmatched: 5. For the CDR3, the DNA is TGTGCCAGTAGTCCCGGGACAGGGAGCTCCTACGAGCAGTACTTC. It yields the protein CASSPGTGSSYEQYF.

This clone occurred a few times. The chain is built from TRBV9 and TRBJ2-5, with D perhaps matching TRBD2 (6 bases). V was shortened by 0 bases and J by 3 bases, with 9 bases between the two germline ends. The CDR3 contains 14 residues. The germline gives CDR1 SGDLS, CDR2 YYNGEE. The CDR3 sequence: CASSVAGGEETQYF. Written as DNA, the CDR3 is TGTGCCAGCAGCGTAGCTGGCGGGGAAGAGACCCAGTACTTC.

V and J are TRBV30 and TRBJ1-6, with D unclear. The CDR3 contains 14 residues. V lost 2 bases to trimming and J lost 6 bases, with 11 bases between them. Germline V gene lookup returns CDR1 GTSNPN and CDR2 SVGIG (reference sequence). This CDR3 is CAWSLEFGNSPLHF. The CDR3 DNA sequence: TGTGCCTGGAGTTTAGAGTTTGGTAATTCACCCCTCCACTTT.

The V and J genes are TRBV6-1 and TRBJ1-1; D remains ambiguous. Trimming left V 3 bases short and J 4 bases short, with 9 bases between. CDR1 and CDR2 from the germline V gene are MNHNS and SASEGT. CDR3 length: 13 amino acids. The CDR3 here is CASSDSRSTEAFF. Written as DNA, the CDR3 is TGTGCCAGCAGTGACTCGCGCTCCACTGAAGCTTTCTTT.

The chain is built from TRBV7-2 and TRBJ1-2; no reliable D call. Trimming took off 4 bases at V and 0 bases at J, with 9 bases between the two ends. The length of the CDR3 is 14 residues. Germline V CDR1 and CDR2: SGHTA, FQGNSA. The DNA for the CDR3 is TGTGCCAGCAGCTCCGCACCTTCTAACTATGGCTACACCTTC. The encoded protein is CASSSAPSNYGYTF. Using reference TRBV7-2 and TRBJ1-2 for the parts outside the CDR3, the full variable domain is GAGVSQSPSNKVTEKGKDVELRCDPISGHTALYWYRQSLGQGLEFLIYFQGNSAPDKSGLPSDRFSAERTGGSVSTLTIQRTQQEDSAVYLCASSSAPSNYGYTFGSGTRLTVV.

The chain employs TRBV28 and TRBJ1-2; D is unclear. The CDR3 consists of 11 residues. Germline lookup yields CDR1 MDHEN and CDR2 SYDVKM. Trimming shortened V by 9 bases and J by 7 bases, and 12 bases separated the two germline ends. The CDR3 loop reads CASLSLFGYTF. The CDR3 DNA sequence: TGTGCCAGTCTGAGCCTCTTTGGCTACACCTTC.